Described below is a single T cell receptor beta chain sequence and its context. What it recognizes is unknown. Naive CD8+ T cells were CD45RO-CCR7+CD27+CD95-. UMI-labeled 5' RACE yielded the TRB cDNA libraries. For each CDR3 protein, TCRdb gives one entry from its re-call of the 5' RACE reads, without DNA. The sample data list under 85,000 distinct CDR3 sequences. Germline CDR1 reads SGHVS; CDR2 reads FQNEAQ. The CDR3 loop spans 17 amino acids. The data stem from a study of CXCR3-negative and CXCR3-positive naive CD8 T cells. Across the study: Each library gave roughly 1.4 +/- 0.3 million of approximately 130 million TRB reads. Study findings and constraints: TRBV-TRBJ usage was alike in naive CXCR3-negative and CXCR3-positive cells but differed in memory cells. Between one naive subset and the other, surface CD5 was comparable, and TCR strength was inferred from TRB CDR3 properties.

V usage is TRBV7-8 and J usage is TRBJ2-1; TCRdb returns TRBD2, unconfirmable since there is no DNA. Input material: naive CXCR3- CD8+ T cells from blood. The subset denotes: CD45RO-CCR7+CD27+CD95- naive CD8+ T cells lacking CXCR3 (TNR3-). The TCR originated in a human donor in good health. Some clones in this sample may be carry-over from other donors' samples. The CDR3 sequence: CASSLGTGLAGVSRQFF.